This T cell receptor beta chain was captured in a study of blood T cell repertoires in COVID-19. Across the study: Acute-phase and convalescent COVID-19 samples originated in the United States, Italy and Spain. PBMCs, B-cell-depleted T cells, or T cells provided the cDNA or gDNA that made up the material.

There are a few counts of this clone. V lost 3 bases and J 5 bases, leaving 17 bases between the germline ends. The CDR3 totals 15 residues. CDR1 and CDR2 (germline): KGHSH, LQKENI. Per the authors' pipeline: Reference gene primer amplification gave nucleated cell count estimates. Measured with immunoSEQ multiplex PCR; TCRdb has only the in-frame clones, and not every one. V, J and clone size derive from that table, while D and trimming were established from the DNA sequence. Among 15,000 to 20,000 clones listed, roughly nine tenths were seen once. This chain uses TRBV18 with TRBJ2-7; possibly TRBD1 for D (6 bases). The sequencing sample was made of peripheral blood. This TCR derives from a man in his 70s with acute or convalescent COVID-19. For the CDR3, the DNA is TGTGCCAGCTCACCCCCCCTGGGGGCGCGACACGAGCAGTACTTC. Translating gives CASSPPLGARHEQYF.